The present entry profiles one TCR beta chain with its context. The data stem from a study of blood T cell repertoires in COVID-19. The V gene end was trimmed by 3 bases and the J gene end by 7 bases; junction bases not matched to a gene: 7. This CDR3 has 15 amino acids. The germline CDR1 and CDR2 sequences are SGHTS and YDEGEE. Sequenced by immunoSEQ multiplex PCR; TCRdb stores in-frame clones only, minus some. The repertoire has 150,000 to 200,000 clones, roughly 87% of them found once; the top ten carry around 4%. The origin of this receptor is a woman aged 55-70 years who had recovered from COVID-19. This chain uses TRBV5-8 with TRBJ1-4; 9 nucleotides agree with TRBD1. What was sequenced was peripheral blood. The CDR3 is CASSSRDRVTEKLFF. The CDR3 coding sequence is TGTGCCAGCAGCTCCCGGGACAGGGTCACTGAAAAACTGTTTTTT.